A single T cell receptor beta chain is shown here with its context. No antigen is known for it. TCRdb called the reads again in MiXCR, with one record for every CDR3 protein. Of 450,000 to 600,000 distinct CDR3 sequences listed, more than 30% are singletons. The sample belongs to a study of T cell repertoires in cytomegalovirus infection. Overall study: HLA-B-restricted CMV epitopes that are well studied, plus recently identified HLA-C-restricted ones, were used by the study. Evidence of both CMV infection and a matching HLA type came from public TCR beta signatures.

General study results and limits: CMV carriers with the relevant HLA were identified by cumulative public TCR beta family frequency. In two of eight donors, the top clonotype was HLA-C-restricted CMV-specific.

The CDR3 loop spans 15 amino acids. Per the germline V gene, CDR1 is MNHNY and CDR2 is SVGAGI (reference sequence). V was trimmed by 9 bases and J by 0 bases, leaving 18 bases between them. The TCR originated in a human donor in good health (CMV status not recorded). Some clones in this sample may be carry-over from other donors' samples. The gene calls are TRBV6-6 and TRBJ2-7, with D tentatively TRBD1 (6 bases). This specimen consisted of cultured PBMCs, obtained from culture after CMV antigen stimulation. The CDR3 DNA reads as TGTGCCAGTAGAAGCAATACAGGGAGCTCCTACGAGCAGTACTTC. This sequence encodes CASRSNTGSSYEQYF.